This T cell receptor (beta chain) was captured in a study of spatial heterogeneity in lung cancer. Findings of the study overall: The number of expanded tumor alpha and beta chains correlated with mutation number. Ubiquitous expanded TCR counts tracked ubiquitous nonsynonymous mutations; regional expanded TCR counts tracked regional nonsynonymous mutations.

Time point defined: sample taken at primary tumor resection. CDR1 is MDHEN, CDR2 SYDVKM, per germline. The ends lost 6 bases at V and 3 bases at J; junction bases unmatched: 4. The CDR3 is 14 amino acids. Each CDR3 protein is one row after TCRdb ran MiXCR on the 5' RACE reads. The sample includes about 8,100 distinct CDR3 sequences, around 13% of them seen just once. This clonotype is judged medium-sized. Its antigen is still unknown. This beta chain slipped into a library made for alpha chains as a stray read, so its size is not meaningful. This sequence was found in a male donor with early-stage non-small cell lung cancer. The source was lung tumor tissue, collected at surgery. V usage is TRBV28 and J usage is TRBJ2-7; 11 positions match TRBD1. CDR3 in amino acids: CASSPDRGLYEQYF. DNA of the CDR3: TGTGCCAGCAGCCCGGACAGGGGGCTCTACGAGCAGTACTTC.